The 3 T cell receptor beta chains in this list originate from one sample, sequenced in a study of T cells in localized non-small cell lung cancer. TCRdb keeps only in-frame clones here, not all; method: immunoSEQ multiplex PCR. The repertoire holds about 39,000 clones, with roughly 77% as singletons. Source: PBMCs, taken before any cancer treatment. These receptors were obtained from a woman aged 40-69 years with stage II squamous cell lung carcinoma.

This clone was seen at least ten times. The chain is built from TRBV7-9 and TRBJ2-5, with 12 nucleotides matching TRBD2. The CDR3 spans 16 residues. The germline CDR1 and CDR2 sequences are SEHNR and FQNEAQ (reference sequence). The V segment lost 8 bases and the J segment 0 bases; nucleotides outside the gene matches: 7. In DNA, the CDR3 is TGTGCCAGCCTGGGGCCTAGCGGGGGGGACCAAGAGACCCAGTACTTC. It is translated as CASLGPSGGDQETQYF.

This CDR3 reads CASSSGLGGTDTQYF. CDR3 in DNA: TGTGCCAGCAGCTCCGGACTAGGAGGCACAGATACGCAGTATTTT. The V and J genes are TRBV5-8 and TRBJ2-3, with 7 nucleotides matching TRBD2. The junction had 5 bases not matched to a gene; V was cut back by 3 bases and J by 1 base. Germline V gene data show CDR1 as SGHTS and CDR2 as YDEGEE. The CDR3 spans 15 residues.

The chain combines TRBV6-5 with TRBJ2-7; 7 bases match TRBD1. This CDR3 contains 13 residues. V dropped 6 bases and J dropped 7; count of bases not matched to a gene: 9. Germline CDR1 and CDR2: MNHEY and SVGAGI. This CDR3 is CASSHGTAREQYF. The CDR3 coding sequence is TGTGCCAGCAGCCACGGGACAGCGAGGGAGCAGTACTTC.